These T cell receptor beta chains were read from a single sample in a study of CD8 T cells in ankylosing spondylitis. MiXCR, applied by TCRdb to the 5' RACE reads, yields one record per CDR3 protein. The sample holds 85,000 to 100,000 distinct CDR3 sequences; about 8.8% are singletons and the top ten take 4.5% to 5.5%. Sequenced material: blood, either unsorted or a sorted T cell fraction (not recorded which). These receptors all come from a male donor with ankylosing spondylitis or in good health (not recorded which). CDR3s include the opening cysteine and the closing phenylalanine or tryptophan. The D gene is left open where the match is weak. A clone size is listed for some rows: how often the clone was seen (once, few, many), or a class if it is expanded.

TRBJ1-4 NA many TRBV28 CASRWRPSKSNEKLFF TGTGCCAGCAGGTGGAGGCCCTCCAAAAGTAATGAAAAACTGTTTTTT
TRBJ2-3 NA NA TRBV3-1 CASSQGVGADTQYF TGTGCCAGCAGCCAAGGCGTGGGGGCCGACACGCAGTATTTT
TRBJ1-2 NA many TRBV6-1 CASSARSHYGYTF TGTGCCAGCAGTGCCAGGTCACACTATGGCTACACCTTC
TRBJ1-6 TRBD1 many TRBV27 CASSLGPGTGVSPLHF TGTGCCAGCAGTTTAGGTCCCGGGACAGGGGTTTCACCCCTCCACTTT
TRBJ2-3 TRBD2 NA TRBV29-1 CSVVNFRGADTQYF TGCAGCGTTGTCAATTTTCGGGGGGCAGATACGCAGTATTTT
TRBJ1-2 NA many TRBV27 CASSLGPLGYGYTF TGTGCCAGCAGTTTGGGCCCTCTGGGCTATGGCTACACCTTC
TRBJ2-4 TRBD1 few TRBV28 CASSQLTGGSGNIQYF TGTGCCAGCAGTCAACTGACAGGGGGTAGTGGAAACATTCAGTACTTC
TRBJ2-7 NA few TRBV9 CASRGIPSNEQYF TGTGCCAGCAGGGGAATCCCCTCGAACGAGCAGTACTTC
TRBJ2-7 NA many TRBV5-1 CASSLAGGREQYF TGCGCCAGCAGCTTGGCAGGGGGGAGGGAGCAGTACTTC
TRBJ2-7 NA few TRBV3-1 CASSRGGEQYF TGTGCCAGCAGCCGAGGTGGTGAGCAGTACTTC
TRBJ2-7 NA NA TRBV7-2 CASSSVLGYEQYF TGTGCCAGCAGCTCCGTGTTGGGTTACGAGCAGTACTTC
TRBJ2-7 TRBD1 few TRBV30 CAWNKQGAVYEQYF TGTGCCTGGAATAAACAGGGGGCGGTTTACGAGCAGTACTTC
TRBJ2-7 NA many TRBV5-1 CASSYGQTYEQYF TGCGCCAGCAGCTATGGACAGACCTACGAGCAGTACTTC
TRBJ2-1 TRBD2 many TRBV7-9 CASSLVKRGHNEQFF TGTGCCAGCAGCTTAGTTAAGCGGGGACACAATGAGCAGTTCTTC
TRBJ2-7 NA many TRBV20-1 CSAPQGYEQYF TGCAGTGCTCCCCAGGGGTACGAGCAGTACTTC
TRBJ2-3 NA many TRBV6-1 CASTDSPTDTQYF TGTGCCAGCACGGACAGCCCCACAGATACGCAGTATTTT
TRBJ2-2 NA many TRBV15 CATSGLRGGVGELFF TGTGCCACCAGCGGGCTCCGCGGCGGGGTCGGGGAGCTGTTTTTT
TRBJ1-2 NA NA TRBV19 CASNVSSYCYTF TGTGCCAGTAATGTTTCGAGCTATTGCTACACCTTC
TRBJ2-3 NA once TRBV20-1 CSARDRGGTSTDTQYF TGCAGTGCTAGAGATAGGGGGGGGACTAGCACAGATACGCAGTATTTT
TRBJ2-7 TRBD1 many TRBV30 CAWSSRDRVSYEQYF TGTGCCTGGAGTTCCCGGGACAGGGTGTCCTACGAGCAGTACTTC
TRBJ2-3 NA many TRBV20-1 CSARDGITDTQYF TGCAGTGCGCGGGACGGGATCACAGATACGCAGTATTTT
TRBJ2-7 NA many TRBV6-5 CASSYRVLGSYEQYF TGTGCCAGCAGTTACCGGGTGCTGGGCTCCTACGAGCAGTACTTC
TRBJ2-3 NA many TRBV5-4 CASSQLTRGPTDTQYF TGTGCCAGCAGCCAACTCACTAGAGGGCCCACAGATACGCAGTATTTT
TRBJ2-2 TRBD1 many TRBV20-1 CSAPGTGVTGELFF TGCAGTGCCCCCGGGACAGGGGTCACCGGGGAGCTGTTTTTT
TRBJ2-7 NA many TRBV25-1 CASSTVYEQYF TGTGCCAGCAGTACAGTCTACGAGCAGTACTTC
TRBJ1-4 TRBD1 many TRBV5-1 CASSWDSSDNEKLFF TGCGCCAGCAGCTGGGACAGCTCGGATAATGAAAAACTGTTTTTT
TRBJ1-1 TRBD1 many TRBV2 CASRGQGGRTEAFF TGTGCCAGCAGGGGACAGGGGGGTAGGACTGAAGCTTTCTTT
TRBJ2-3 TRBD2 many TRBV6-2/TRBV6-3 CASSYSLLADTQYF TGTGCCAGCAGTTACTCACTACTAGCGGATACGCAGTATTTT
TRBJ2-7 TRBD1 many TRBV6-4 CASSNRDSSYEQYF TGTGCCAGCAGTAACCGGGACAGCTCCTACGAGCAGTACTTC
TRBJ2-7 NA many TRBV15 CATSSTEVPSYEQYF TGTGCCACCAGCAGTACCGAGGTGCCATCCTACGAGCAGTACTTC
TRBJ1-5 NA few TRBV7-2 CASSLGEKQPQHF TGTGCCAGCAGCTTAGGGGAGAAACAGCCCCAGCATTTT
TRBJ1-2 NA NA TRBV5-1 CASRQDEDGYTF TGCGCCAGCAGACAGGATGAGGACGGCTACACCTTC
TRBJ2-2 TRBD2 NA TRBV7-3 CASSFNGGTNTGELFF TGTGCCAGCAGCTTCAACGGGGGGACGAACACCGGGGAGCTGTTTTTT
TRBJ2-5 NA few TRBV11-2 CASKGGLQETQYF TGTGCCAGCAAGGGGGGATTACAAGAGACCCAGTACTTC
TRBJ2-3 NA many TRBV12-3/TRBV12-4 CASSLAGAGYTQYF TGTGCCAGCAGTTTAGCCGGGGCCGGTTATACGCAGTATTTT
TRBJ1-3 NA many TRBV28 CASSPGLISGNTIYF TGTGCCAGCAGCCCTGGACTGATCTCTGGAAACACCATATATTTT
TRBJ1-6 NA many TRBV30 CAWSSGHPNPLHF TGTGCCTGGTCCTCGGGACACCCCAACCCCCTCCACTTT
TRBJ2-1 TRBD2 many TRBV4-1 CASSHKFPSGPNNEQFF TGCGCCAGCAGCCATAAGTTCCCTAGCGGGCCAAACAATGAGCAGTTCTTC
TRBJ2-5 NA many TRBV5-1 CASSPEPGQSWETQYF TGCGCCAGCAGCCCGGAACCCGGACAGTCTTGGGAGACCCAGTACTTC
TRBJ2-2 NA few TRBV7-9 CASQGGGNTGELFF TGTGCCAGCCAGGGTGGCGGAAACACCGGGGAGCTGTTTTTT
TRBJ2-1 TRBD1 many TRBV7-2 CASSLARFRGTGVGNEQFF TGTGCCAGCAGCTTAGCGCGGTTTAGGGGGACAGGGGTCGGAAATGAGCAGTTCTTC
TRBJ2-2 NA many TRBV7-2 CASSLGTGTRGGELFF TGTGCCAGCAGCTTAGGGACCGGTACAAGGGGCGGGGAGCTGTTTTTT
TRBJ2-5 TRBD2 NA TRBV11-2 CASSLDPGGRETQYF TGTGCCAGCAGCTTAGATCCGGGGGGGCGAGAGACCCAGTACTTC
TRBJ2-5 NA many TRBV20-1 CSASQRGETQYF TGCAGTGCTAGCCAAAGAGGAGAGACCCAGTACTTC
TRBJ2-7 TRBD1 many TRBV9 CASSVGGTGSYEQYF TGTGCCAGCAGCGTAGGTGGGACAGGGTCCTACGAGCAGTACTTC
TRBJ2-3 NA many TRBV28 CASTDNLQGLGTQYF TGTGCCAGCACCGACAATCTACAGGGACTCGGTACGCAGTATTTT
TRBJ2-7 NA many TRBV20-1 CSARKSSYEQYF TGCAGTGCTAGAAAGAGCTCCTACGAGCAGTACTTC
TRBJ2-6 NA many TRBV5-5 CASTKTGANVLTF TGTGCCAGCACCAAAACGGGGGCCAACGTCCTGACTTTC
TRBJ2-1 TRBD1 many TRBV5-1 CASSVTGGFNEQFF TGCGCCAGCAGCGTGACAGGGGGTTTCAATGAGCAGTTCTTC
TRBJ1-2 TRBD1 many TRBV20-1 CSARGLLWYGYTF TGCAGTGCCAGGGGGTTGTTATGGTATGGCTACACCTTC
TRBJ2-7 NA few TRBV6-1 CASSPGWQGNSYEQYF TGTGCCAGCAGTCCAGGGTGGCAGGGAAACTCCTACGAGCAGTACTTC
TRBJ1-5 NA many TRBV12-3/TRBV12-4 CASSLGVGDSNQPQHF TGTGCCAGCTCCTTGGGGGTGGGGGATAGCAATCAGCCCCAGCATTTT
TRBJ2-2 NA few TRBV7-9 CASSFTGGSRTGELFF TGTGCCAGCAGCTTTACTGGCGGATCACGGACCGGGGAGCTGTTTTTT
TRBJ2-7 TRBD1 many TRBV29-1 CSVETTGGSYEQYF TGCAGCGTTGAAACGACAGGGGGCTCCTACGAGCAGTACTTC
TRBJ2-5 NA many TRBV12-3/TRBV12-4 CASRLTGLEETQYF TGTGCCAGCAGATTAACAGGGTTGGAGGAGACCCAGTACTTC
TRBJ2-2 NA many TRBV12-3/TRBV12-4 CASSRSLTGELFF TGTGCCAGCAGTCGAAGCCTCACCGGGGAGCTGTTTTTT
TRBJ2-1 TRBD2 many TRBV24-1 CATSDFGSGGRYNEQFF TGTGCCACCAGTGATTTTGGTAGCGGGGGGCGATACAATGAGCAGTTCTTC
TRBJ2-1 NA many TRBV18 CASSPSNAPRYNEQFF TGTGCCAGCTCACCATCCAATGCCCCCCGATACAATGAGCAGTTCTTC
TRBJ2-7 TRBD2 NA TRBV12-3/TRBV12-4 CASSRTPSGGNYEQYF TGTGCCAGCAGTCGAACTCCTAGCGGGGGAAACTACGAGCAGTACTTC